One sample yielded the 30 T cell receptor beta chains listed below, sequenced in a study of blood T cell repertoires in COVID-19. Using immunoSEQ multiplex PCR, the repertoire was profiled, and TCRdb retains in-frame clones only, with some absent. The sample contains roughly 200,000 clones, 80% to 85% of which appear only once. The sample taken for sequencing was peripheral blood. These receptor sequences come from a woman between 40 and 50 years old with COVID-19, enrolled during active disease.

This clone appeared a single time. The chain joins TRBV2 to TRBJ2-5, with 12 positions matching TRBD2. Trimming at V came to 5 bases and at J to 4 bases, leaving 14 bases not matched to a gene. The germline gives CDR1 SNHLY, CDR2 FYNNEI. This CDR3 has 18 amino acids. The CDR3 DNA follows: TGTGCCAGCAGTCAAACCGGGACTAGCGGGCCGAGGGGAGAGACCCAGTACTTC. Its protein is CASSQTGTSGPRGETQYF.

The genes are TRBV5-6 and TRBJ2-6; the D is unclear. This CDR3 has 16 amino acids. V was clipped by 0 bases and J by 0 bases, with 7 bases between them. Germline CDR1 is SGHDT and CDR2 is YYEEEE. This CDR3 is CASSLGARSGANVLTF. DNA for the CDR3: TGTGCCAGCAGCTTGGGGGCCCGCTCTGGGGCCAACGTCCTGACTTTC.

The chain employs TRBV18 and TRBJ1-3; TRBD1 matches 7 bases. Trimming removed 3 bases from V and 5 bases from J; junction bases left unmatched: 4. Germline V gene data show CDR1 as KGHSH and CDR2 as LQKENI. The CDR3 is 14 residues long. CDR3 in amino acids: CASSPTGARNTIYF. The CDR3 DNA reads TGTGCCAGCTCACCTACAGGGGCCAGAAACACCATATATTTT.

The genes are TRBV2 and TRBJ1-5; 9 bases align to TRBD1. The CDR3 has 13 amino acids. Per the germline V gene, CDR1 is SNHLY and CDR2 is FYNNEI. J lost 4 bases, V lost 6 bases, and 1 base had no gene match. The CDR3 DNA reads TGTGCCAGCAGGGGGACAGGGAATCAGCCCCAGCATTTT. Translated: CASRGTGNQPQHF.

This sequence joins TRBV5-4 and TRBJ1-6, with a possible D match to TRBD1 (5 bases). The germline CDR1 and CDR2 sequences are SGHNT and YYREEE (reference sequence). The length of the CDR3 is 13 residues. The V end was cut by 2 bases, the J end by 6 bases, with 6 bases between. This CDR3 reads CASSFDSNSPLHF. In DNA form, the CDR3 reads TGTGCCAGCAGCTTTGACAGTAATTCACCCCTCCACTTT.

This chain joins TRBV6-5 and TRBJ2-5, with 7 bases aligning to TRBD2. The CDR3 spans 13 residues. Germline CDR1 reads MNHEY; CDR2 reads SVGAGI. Unmatched junction bases numbered 4, after V lost 5 bases and J lost 4 bases. The CDR3 nucleotides are TGTGCCAGCAGTCCACTAGCGTCAGAGACCCAGTACTTC. Protein: CASSPLASETQYF.

The chain carries TRBV6-4 and TRBJ2-7, with 12 nucleotides matching TRBD1. V lost 2 bases and J lost 4; bases outside the gene matches: 6. There are 16 residues in the CDR3. Germline loops: CDR1 MRHNA, CDR2 SNTAGT. The CDR3 DNA is TGTGCCAGCAGTGACAAACCGGGACAGGGGGCTTACGAGCAGTACTTC. It is translated as CASSDKPGQGAYEQYF.

This chain joins TRBV2 and TRBJ1-5, with D tentatively TRBD1 (5 bases). The V gene's germline CDR1 is SNHLY and CDR2 FYNNEI. This CDR3 is 12 amino acids long. V gave up 6 bases and J gave up 8 bases, with 11 bases separating them. The CDR3: CASRVGGKPQHF. Written as DNA, the CDR3 is TGTGCCAGCAGGGTCGGGGGGAAGCCCCAGCATTTT.

The rearrangement links TRBV10-3 to TRBJ2-7, with D maybe TRBD2 (6 bases). The CDR3 length is 13 residues. Per the germline V gene, CDR1 is ENHRY and CDR2 is SYGVKD. V shed 3 bases and J shed 0 bases, with 6 bases lying between them. The DNA of the CDR3 is TGTGCCATCAGTGACGGGGGCTCCTACGAGCAGTACTTC. Protein product: CAISDGGSYEQYF.

The chain carries TRBV21-1 and TRBJ1-2; the DNA was not compared with TRBD1, the D call given in the table. TRBV21-1 is labeled a pseudogene. This CDR3 is built from 16 residues. The CDR3 is CASSIERQGPDYGYTF. CDR3 nucleotide sequence: TGTGCCAGCAGCATAGAAAGACAGGGGCCAGACTATGGCTACACCTTC.

This chain joins TRBV6-5 and TRBJ2-3; a possible D gene is TRBD2 (5 bases). Germline-derived CDR1 and CDR2 are MNHEY and SVGAGI. The CDR3 spans 15 residues. Trimming pared 7 bases from V and 4 bases from J, leaving 18 bases between. The CDR3 nucleotides are TGTGCCAGCACCTTACGTCACGACGGGGCAGATACGCAGTATTTT. This gives the protein CASTLRHDGADTQYF.

The chain carries TRBV5-8 and TRBJ1-1; D not certain. V dropped 7 bases and J dropped 4 bases, with 11 bases sitting between them. CDR1 and CDR2 from the germline V gene are SGHTS and YDEGEE. The CDR3 loop spans 12 amino acids. CDR3 coding DNA: TGTGCCAGCTGCGGGTGGGCCACTGAAGCTTTCTTT. Protein product: CASCGWATEAFF.

The rearrangement uses TRBV27 and TRBJ2-7; 7 bases map to TRBD1. Trimming at V came to 5 bases and at J to 7 bases, leaving 5 bases not matched to a gene. Germline V gives CDR1 MNHEY, CDR2 SMNVEV (reference sequence). CDR3 length: 12 residues. CDR3 region: CASSRQGLEQYF. In DNA, the CDR3 is TGTGCCAGCAGTCGACAGGGCTTGGAGCAGTACTTC.

This clone was detected only a few times. The genes are TRBV3-1 (or the pseudogene TRBV3-2) and TRBJ2-3; 10 bases line up with TRBD2. Germline V lookup: CDR1 LGHDT, CDR2 YNNKEL (reference sequence). The CDR3 runs 16 residues. V lost 4 bases to trimming and J lost 8 bases; unmatched junction nucleotides: 12. The CDR3 DNA reads as TGTGCCAGCAGCCCGAAAGCGGGGGGGCCTGGGGCTACGCAGTATTTT. Translating it yields CASSPKAGGPGATQYF.

The V gene is TRBV18, the J gene TRBJ1-6, with 9 bases fitting TRBD1. V lost 3 bases and J lost 6; bases outside the gene matches: 3. The CDR3 sequence is 15 residues long. CDR1 is KGHSH, CDR2 LQKENI, per germline. The CDR3 here is CASSPLTGGNSPLHF. The CDR3 nucleotides are TGTGCCAGCTCACCTTTGACAGGGGGTAATTCACCCCTCCACTTT.

The rearrangement links TRBV18 to TRBJ1-3, with D perhaps matching TRBD1 (5 bases). The germline gives CDR1 KGHSH, CDR2 LQKENI. The germline V and J ends were trimmed by 6 bases and 0 bases, with 9 bases remaining between them. This CDR3 comprises 14 residues. The CDR3 sequence is CASSKDSSGNTIYF. The CDR3, as DNA: TGTGCCAGCTCTAAAGACAGCTCTGGAAACACCATATATTTT.

The J gene is TRBJ2-5, the V gene TRBV21-1; the table assigns TRBD2, which was not confirmed against the DNA. TRBV21-1 is an annotated pseudogene. The CDR3 sequence is 17 residues long. CDR3: CASSKDPGTREWETQYF. The CDR3 DNA sequence: TGTGCCAGCAGCAAAGACCCCGGGACTAGAGAGTGGGAGACCCAGTACTTC.

The chain combines TRBV7-3 with TRBJ2-2; TRBD2 agrees at 9 bases. V was pared by 5 bases and J by 7 bases, with 14 bases of the junction left unmatched. In germline, CDR1 is SGHTA, CDR2 FQGTGA. The CDR3 sequence is 17 residues long. The CDR3 DNA reads as TGTGCCAGCAGCCCAAAGTGGCGGGAGGGCCTGGGCGGGGAGCTGTTTTTT. It is translated as CASSPKWREGLGGELFF.

V usage is TRBV10-1 and J usage is TRBJ1-1, with D hard to call. V lost 7 bases to trimming and J lost 5 bases, with 17 bases between them. CDR1 and CDR2 (germline): WNHNN, SYGVQD (reference sequence). The CDR3 runs to 14 residues. This chain's CDR3 is CASKRGRMMTEAFF. The CDR3 DNA is TGCGCCAGCAAAAGAGGTAGGATGATGACTGAAGCTTTCTTT.

This clone was found a few times. This chain links TRBV2 with TRBJ1-2, with 7 bases fitting TRBD1. This CDR3 is 14 amino acids long. Germline CDR1 is SNHLY and CDR2 is FYNNEI. Unmatched junction bases numbered 4, after V lost 6 bases and J lost 0 bases. In DNA, the CDR3 is TGTGCCAGCAGGAAGGGACAGTCTAACTATGGCTACACCTTC. Translating gives CASRKGQSNYGYTF.

The V and J genes are TRBV5-1 and TRBJ2-1; 12 bases are shared with TRBD2. Germline CDR1 is SGHRS and CDR2 is YFSETQ. The junction had 6 bases not matched to a gene; V was cut back by 4 bases and J by 7 bases. The CDR3 length is 15 residues. The chain's CDR3 is CASSKLAGGENEQFF. In DNA form, the CDR3 reads TGCGCCAGCAGCAAACTAGCGGGGGGTGAAAATGAGCAGTTCTTC. The whole variable domain, remainder taken from reference TRBV5-1 and TRBJ2-1, is KAGVTQTPRYLIKTRGQQVTLSCSPISGHRSVSWYQQTPGQGLQFLFEYFSETQRNKGNFPGRFSGRQFSNSRSEMNVSTLELGDSALYLCASSKLAGGENEQFFGPGTRLTVL.

This chain links TRBV6-5 with TRBJ1-1; 7 nucleotides align to TRBD1. V gave up 5 bases and J gave up 1 base; unmatched junction bases: 4. The CDR3 extends over 14 amino acids. CDR1 and CDR2 from the germline V gene are MNHEY and SVGAGI. CDR3 in DNA: TGTGCCAGCAGTCTACAGGGGTGGAACACTGAAGCTTTCTTT. Residues: CASSLQGWNTEAFF.

This clone has just a few counts. The chain combines TRBV6-1 with TRBJ1-4; TRBD1 matches at 7 bases. The J segment lost 4 bases and the V segment lost 2 bases, leaving 4 bases of the junction unmatched. CDR3 length: 15 residues. Per the germline V gene, CDR1 is MNHNS and CDR2 is SASEGT. In DNA form, the CDR3 reads TGTGCCAGCAGTGAACGGGACAGCTATAATGAAAAACTGTTTTTT. Translated: CASSERDSYNEKLFF.

The chain recombines TRBV5-6 with TRBJ1-2, with D maybe TRBD1 (5 bases). Germline values: CDR1 SGHDT, CDR2 YYEEEE. The germline V and J ends were trimmed by 5 bases and 2 bases, with 7 bases remaining between them. The CDR3 is 12 amino acids. The CDR3 DNA sequence: TGTGCCAGCAGGTACAGGAACTATGGCTACACCTTC. This codes for CASRYRNYGYTF.

The rearrangement joins TRBV7-3 to TRBJ2-2; 7 positions match TRBD2. Germline V gene lookup returns CDR1 SGHTA and CDR2 FQGTGA. V lost 4 bases, J lost 5 bases, and 1 base stayed unmatched. This CDR3 spans 13 amino acids. This CDR3 is CASSSGGTGELFF. The CDR3 DNA sequence: TGTGCCAGCAGCTCGGGGGGAACCGGGGAGCTGTTTTTT.

This sequence joins TRBV18 and TRBJ2-1; 11 bases line up with TRBD2. Germline V gene sequence: CDR1 KGHSH, CDR2 LQKENI. V was pared by 6 bases and J by 0 bases, with 4 bases of the junction left unmatched. The CDR3 runs 16 residues. The CDR3 region has the DNA TGTGCCAGCTCCCATAGCGGGAGGGGCTCCTACAATGAGCAGTTCTTC. Amino acids: CASSHSGRGSYNEQFF. Combining the CDR3 with reference TRBV18 and TRBJ2-1 gives the whole variable domain NAGVMQNPRHLVRRRGQEARLRCSPMKGHSHVYWYRQLPEEGLKFMVYLQKENIIDESGMPKERFSAEFPKEGPSILRIQQVVRGDSAAYFCASSHSGRGSYNEQFFGPGTRLTVL.

The chain uses TRBV28 and TRBJ1-1; D gene uncertain. V was trimmed by 6 bases and J by 3 bases, leaving 8 bases between them. Germline CDR1 reads MDHEN; CDR2 reads SYDVKM. This CDR3 is built from 12 residues. This chain's CDR3 is CASSIRYTEAFF. The CDR3 DNA reads TGTGCCAGCAGCATCCGGTACACTGAAGCTTTCTTT. The full variable domain, completed using reference TRBV28 and TRBJ1-1, is DVKVTQSSRYLVKRTGEKVFLECVQDMDHENMFWYRQDPGLGLRLIYFSYDVKMKEKGDIPEGYSVSREKKERFSLILESASTNQTSMYLCASSIRYTEAFFGQGTRLTVV.

The chain employs TRBV6-5 and TRBJ2-3; 10 positions agree with TRBD2. This CDR3 comprises 13 residues. V was pared by 9 bases and J by 4 bases, with 4 bases of the junction left unmatched. CDR1 is MNHEY, CDR2 SVGAGI, per germline. This CDR3 is CARSGGAADTQYF. The CDR3 bases are TGTGCCAGAAGCGGGGGGGCCGCAGATACGCAGTATTTT.

The rearrangement uses TRBV10-1 and TRBJ2-2; TRBD2 matches at 13 bases. This CDR3 has 16 residues. Germline CDR1 WNHNN, CDR2 SYGVQD (reference sequence). V shed 5 bases and J 4 bases; nucleotides not matched to a gene: 4. This CDR3 reads CASSPTSGGGTGELFF. CDR3 DNA sequence: TGCGCCAGCAGTCCTACTAGCGGGGGGGGCACCGGGGAGCTGTTTTTT.

In its sample, this clone was seen once. This rearrangement joins TRBV25-1 to TRBJ2-7, with D uncertain. Per the germline V gene, CDR1 is MGHDK and CDR2 is SYGVNS. The ends were cut back, 5 bases at V and 1 base at J, with 12 bases in the middle. The CDR3 has 14 amino acids. In nucleotides, the CDR3 is TGTGCCAGCAGTTCTCCTGAAGCTTCCTACGAGCAGTACTTC. It translates to CASSSPEASYEQYF.